A single sample is the source of the 17 T cell receptor beta chains below, sequenced in a study of long-term antiretroviral therapy in people with HIV. Survey-level immunoSEQ v3.0 assays were run. Generated by immunoSEQ multiplex PCR, the TCRdb table keeps only in-frame clones and is missing some. The repertoire holds about 27,000 clones, with approximately 78% as singletons. This specimen consisted of unsorted PBMCs, obtained 3 years after starting antiretroviral therapy. The receptor set was obtained from a middle-aged man with HIV.

The CDR3, as DNA: TGTGCCAGCAGTACCTACAGGGGACGGGATGAAGCTTTCTTT. It encodes CASSTYRGRDEAFF. The chain uses TRBV27 and TRBJ1-1; 7 bases map to TRBD1. The CDR3 is 14 residues long. V was pared by 5 bases and J by 7 bases, with 10 bases of the junction left unmatched. Looked up from germline, CDR1 is MNHEY and CDR2 is SMNVEV (reference sequence).

The chain is built from TRBV18 and TRBJ2-1; D is unclear. The germline V gene has CDR1 KGHSH and CDR2 LQKENI. V lost 3 bases and J 10 bases, leaving 13 bases between the germline ends. This CDR3 has 13 residues. The CDR3 loop is CASSPHAGVEQFF. The CDR3 DNA sequence: TGTGCCAGCTCACCGCACGCAGGTGTGGAGCAGTTCTTC.

The chain carries TRBV27 and TRBJ1-5; TRBD1 might be the D (6 bases). This CDR3 is 16 amino acids long. Germline CDR1 reads MNHEY; CDR2 reads SMNVEV (reference sequence). The V and J ends lost 8 bases and 0 bases respectively, with 17 bases between them. This CDR3 is CASSLTGTLSNQPQHF. The CDR3 DNA sequence: TGTGCCAGCTCCCTGACCGGGACACTTAGCAATCAGCCCCAGCATTTT.

The chain has TRBV2 and TRBJ2-2; D ambiguous. There are 13 residues in the CDR3. Between the trimmed V and J ends, which lost 5 bases and 0 bases, there was a span of 4 bases. Germline loops: CDR1 SNHLY, CDR2 FYNNEI. Written as DNA, the CDR3 is TGTGCCAGCAGTCGGGCGAACACCGGGGAGCTGTTTTTT. Amino acids: CASSRANTGELFF.

This chain connects TRBV19 to TRBJ1-4; D is perhaps TRBD1 (6 bases). The V end was cut by 3 bases, the J end by 5 bases, with 7 bases between. The CDR3 consists of 13 residues. From germline, CDR1 is LNHDA and CDR2 SQIVND (reference sequence). This CDR3 is CASSMTGNEKLFF. CDR3 nucleotides: TGTGCCAGTAGTATGACAGGAAATGAAAAACTGTTTTTT.

CDR3: CASSQFASGRANEQFF. For the CDR3, the DNA is TGTGCCAGCAGCCAATTCGCTAGCGGGAGGGCCAATGAGCAGTTCTTC. V usage is TRBV14 and J usage is TRBJ2-1, with 12 positions matching TRBD2. The germline V gene has CDR1 SGHDN and CDR2 FVKESK. This CDR3 is built from 16 residues. The junction had 5 bases not matched to a gene; V was cut back by 2 bases and J by 6 bases.

This rearrangement joins TRBV7-9 to TRBJ2-5; D not certain. The J call is doubtful: the DNA matches TRBJ2-7 better. The CDR3 is 14 amino acids. CDR1 is SEHNR, CDR2 FQNEAQ, per germline (reference sequence). The CDR3 nucleotides are TGTGCCAGCAGCCCTAGTCCCCCCGTTTACGAGCAGTACTTC. This gives the protein CASSPSPPVYEQYF.

CDR3 DNA sequence: TGTGCCAGCAGCTTCGAACTAGCGGGAGGGCCGAGGAAATACGAGCAGTACTTC. Translated, it gives CASSFELAGGPRKYEQYF. The chain couples TRBV7-9 to TRBJ2-7, with 13 bases aligning to TRBD2. This CDR3 is built from 18 residues. The germline gives CDR1 SEHNR, CDR2 FQNEAQ (reference sequence). J was trimmed by 4 bases and V by 3 bases; bases with no gene match: 12. Supplemented by reference TRBV7-9 and TRBJ2-7, the full variable domain reads DTGVSQNPRHKITKRGQNVTFRCDPISEHNRLYWYRQTLGQGPEFLTYFQNEAQLEKSRLLSDRFSAERPKGSFSTLEIQRTEQGDSAMYLCASSFELAGGPRKYEQYFGPGTRLTVT.

The V and J genes are TRBV25-1 and TRBJ2-7; D perhaps matches TRBD1 (6 bases). Trimming shortened V by 6 bases and J by 6 bases, and 18 bases separated the two germline ends. Germline loops: CDR1 MGHDK, CDR2 SYGVNS. This CDR3 contains 14 residues. The CDR3 is CASREQGRGSEQYF. CDR3 nucleotides: TGTGCCAGCAGGGAACAGGGAAGGGGCTCCGAGCAGTACTTC.

This rearrangement joins TRBV19 to TRBJ1-2; 7 nucleotides agree with TRBD1. Germline loops: CDR1 LNHDA, CDR2 SQIVND (reference sequence). The V segment lost 11 bases and the J segment 5 bases; nucleotides outside the gene matches: 11. The CDR3 covers 13 residues. CDR3 nucleotides: TGTGCCTCCTTCCCGAGACAGGGATATGGCTACACCTTC. The encoded protein is CASFPRQGYGYTF.

In nucleotides, the CDR3 is TGTGCCAGCAGCTTAGGTACAGGGGGTATTACGGGCCAAGAGACCCAGTACTTC. Its protein product is CASSLGTGGITGQETQYF. This chain joins TRBV7-2 and TRBJ2-5, with 8 positions matching TRBD1. The CDR3 has 18 residues. Germline CDR1 and CDR2: SGHTA and FQGNSA. V lost 1 base and J lost 1; bases outside the gene matches: 11. Complete variable domain (other parts from reference TRBV7-2 and TRBJ2-5): GAGVSQSPSNKVTEKGKDVELRCDPISGHTALYWYRQSLGQGLEFLIYFQGNSAPDKSGLPSDRFSAERTGGSVSTLTIQRTQQEDSAVYLCASSLGTGGITGQETQYFGPGTRLLVL.

The V gene is TRBV5-4, the J gene TRBJ2-4; weak D call: TRBD2 (6 bases). This CDR3 is built from 17 residues. Germline V lookup: CDR1 SGHNT, CDR2 YYREEE (reference sequence). V lost 4 bases, J lost 0 bases, and 17 bases lay in between. The CDR3 bases are TGTGCCAGCAGCCGGGCGGGCGGGACCATAGCCAAAAACATTCAGTACTTC. It encodes CASSRAGGTIAKNIQYF.

The J gene is TRBJ2-7, the V gene TRBV5-5, with D possibly TRBD2 on 6 matching bases. Germline V lookup: CDR1 SGHKS, CDR2 YYEKEE (reference sequence). The CDR3 covers 14 residues. Trimming left V 5 bases short and J 3 bases short, with 15 bases between. CDR3 nucleotides: TGTGCCAGCAGTCACATAGGGACTTACTACGAGCAGTACTTC. This codes for CASSHIGTYYEQYF.

The genes are TRBV5-1 and TRBJ2-3, with D perhaps given as TRBD1 or TRBD2 (5 bases each). From germline, CDR1 is SGHRS and CDR2 YFSETQ. The CDR3 is made up of 17 amino acids. V was cut by 4 bases and J by 5 bases, with 23 bases left in between. This chain's CDR3 is CASSKGTRDRLEDTQYF. In DNA, the CDR3 is TGCGCCAGCAGCAAGGGGACCCGGGACCGCCTGGAAGATACGCAGTATTTT.

Here the CDR3 DNA reads TGTGCCAGCAGCCAAGGGGCCAGACAAGAGACCCAGTACTTC. This encodes CASSQGARQETQYF. The chain is built from TRBV14 and TRBJ2-5; D remains unclear. Trimming left V 1 base short and J 2 bases short, with 8 bases between. Germline V lookup: CDR1 SGHDN, CDR2 FVKESK. The CDR3 is 14 amino acids.

The genes are TRBV6-1 and TRBJ2-7; TRBD1 matches at 10 bases. The V and J ends lost 7 bases and 3 bases, in that order; junction bases with no gene match: 9. The CDR3 spans 15 residues. The germline V gene encodes CDR1 MNHNS and CDR2 SASEGT. The CDR3 DNA follows: TGTGCCAGCATCTACTCCGGGACAGGGGTCTACGAGCAGTACTTC. Translated, it gives CASIYSGTGVYEQYF.

The CDR3 loop is CASSAGQAIIGEKLFF. The DNA for the CDR3 is TGTGCCAGCAGCGCGGGACAGGCGATAATAGGGGAAAAACTGTTTTTT. The J gene is TRBJ1-4, the V gene TRBV11-2; 8 bases match TRBD1. Germline lookup yields CDR1 SGHAT and CDR2 FQNNGV. Trimming cost V 5 bases and J 8 bases; bases outside gene matches: 13. The CDR3 sequence is 16 residues long.